The rows below give T cell receptor beta chains drawn from one sample of a study of Ad26.COV2.S vaccination and SARS-CoV-2 variants. Clones were read by immunoSEQ multiplex PCR, and TCRdb kept only the in-frame ones, dropping some. The sample has hundreds of thousands of clones; roughly 86% are singletons. The source was peripheral blood, collected in a trial of Ad26.COV2.S vaccine versus placebo. These receptors came from a person aged 18 to 59 who received the Ad26.COV2.S COVID-19 vaccine or a placebo. CDR3s include the opening cysteine and the closing phenylalanine or tryptophan. D genes are given only for firm matches. Where a row states a size, it is once, few, many or the class of an expanded clone; other rows omit it.

V	D	J	size	DNA	CDR3
TRBV7-8	TRBD1	TRBJ2-1	once	TGTGCCAGCAGCTTAGTCGGACAGGGGGCTCGGAATGAGCAGTTCTTC	CASSLVGQGARNEQFF
TRBV10-2	-	TRBJ2-2	-	TGCGCCAGCACCCGGGGCCGCGGAAACACCGGGGAGCTGTTTTTT	CASTRGRGNTGELFF
TRBV10-1	-	TRBJ2-5	-	TGCGCCAGCAGTGAAAACCGGGACCAAGAGACCCAGTACTTC	CASSENRDQETQYF
TRBV27	-	TRBJ1-6	-	TGTGCCAGCAGTCGTCCCAATAATTCACCCCTCCACTTT	CASSRPNNSPLHF
TRBV7-9	TRBD1	TRBJ1-6	-	TGTGCCAGCAGCTCTACAGGGGGCAGTTCACCCCTCCACTTT	CASSSTGGSSPLHF
TRBV19	-	TRBJ2-1	once	TGTGCCAGTAGTTGGTGGGGCGGCGATGAGCAGTTCTTC	CASSWWGGDEQFF
TRBV19	-	TRBJ2-1	-	TGTGCCAGTAGTGGCGGTTCCGGGCGTGAGCAGTTCTTC	CASSGGSGREQFF
TRBV5-1	-	TRBJ1-1	-	TGCGCCAGCAGCTTGTCGACAGTGATGAACACTGAAGCTTTCTTT	CASSLSTVMNTEAFF
TRBV6-5	-	TRBJ2-7	-	TGTGCCAGCAGTTCTTCCTATTCCTCATACGAGCAGTACTTC	CASSSSYSSYEQYF
TRBV11-2	-	TRBJ2-1	-	TGTGCCAGCAGCTTACTTGGACTACAGTACAATGAGCAGTTCTTC	CASSLLGLQYNEQFF
TRBV5-6	-	TRBJ2-7	few	TGTGCCAGCAGCTTAGAGGGACCTAGCTCCTACGAGCAGTACTTC	CASSLEGPSSYEQYF
TRBV29-1	TRBD2	TRBJ2-1	once	TGCAGCCTAAGGACTAGCGGGAGTTACAATGAGCAGTTCTTC	CSLRTSGSYNEQFF
TRBV30	-	TRBJ1-3	once	TGTGCCTGGAGTTATACGGGACAAAGAAACACCATATATTTT	CAWSYTGQRNTIYF
TRBV3-1/TRBV3-2	-	TRBJ1-1	-	TGTGCCAGCAGCCAGGGTAGGAACGCTGAAGCTTTCTTT	CASSQGRNAEAFF
TRBV10-3	-	TRBJ1-3	-	TGTGCCATCAGTGAGTCTAGATTCATGGGTGTCGTCGGAAACACCATATATTTT	CAISESRFMGVVGNTIYF
TRBV6-5	-	TRBJ1-4	few	TGTGCCAGCAGTTACCACGGGGGGTTCGCTAATGAAAAACTGTTTTTT	CASSYHGGFANEKLFF
TRBV25-1	-	TRBJ2-3	-	TGTGCCAGCAGTAAAGCGGTAATGGGGGATACGCAGTATTTT	CASSKAVMGDTQYF
TRBV5-1	TRBD2	TRBJ2-5	few	TGCGCCAGCAGCTTAGCGGGGGGTCGACAAGAGACCCAGTACTTC	CASSLAGGRQETQYF
TRBV18	-	TRBJ1-5	few	TGTGCCAGCTCACCTTACAGGGTGGAGGATCAGCCCCAGCATTTT	CASSPYRVEDQPQHF
TRBV6-5	TRBD1	TRBJ1-1	-	TGTGCCAGCAGTTACTATCAGGGGGCAACTGAAGCTTTCTTT	CASSYYQGATEAFF
TRBV20-1	-	TRBJ1-1	once	TGCAGTGCTAGTGCAAAGGGAGAAGCTTTCTTT	CSASAKGEAFF
TRBV20-1	-	TRBJ2-1	-	TGCAGTGCTAGGGAAGAGGAGCAGTTCTTC	CSAREEEQFF
TRBV4-2	-	TRBJ2-5	-	TGTGCCAGCAGCCAAGTTGGTGGCGGGGAGACCCAGTACTTC	CASSQVGGGETQYF
TRBV14	-	TRBJ2-1	-	TGTGCCAGCAGCCAGGCCTTGCGTTCAGGGAATGAGCAGTTCTTC	CASSQALRSGNEQFF
TRBV5-1	TRBD1	TRBJ1-4	-	TGCGCCCGCAGCTTGGGGGGGACAGGGCGTGAAAAACTGTTTTTT	CARSLGGTGREKLFF
TRBV7-9	-	TRBJ1-2	-	TGTGCCAGCAGCGCGAGGGGGTCCGGGGACTATGGCTACACCTTC	CASSARGSGDYGYTF
TRBV30	TRBD2	TRBJ2-1	-	TGTGCCTGGAGGGGTTTCAGCGGGACTTACAATGAGCAGTTCTTC	CAWRGFSGTYNEQFF
TRBV18	-	TRBJ1-3	-	TGTGCCAGCTCACTGGACATCCGCTCTGGAAACACCATATATTTT	CASSLDIRSGNTIYF
TRBV19	-	TRBJ2-1	-	TGTGCCAGTAGTCTTGCTTACGGTCGGAATGAGCAGTTCTTC	CASSLAYGRNEQFF
TRBV7-2	-	TRBJ2-3	-	TGTGCCAGCAGCTTAGGTTCTCAGGTCGATACGCAGTATTTT	CASSLGSQVDTQYF
TRBV19	-	TRBJ2-2	-	TGTGCCAGTAAACCGGAGAGAGAGGGCGGGGAGCTGTTTTTT	CASKPEREGGELFF
TRBV19	TRBD1	TRBJ2-1	-	TGTGCCAGTAGTATAGGGACAGGGGGTTCATATGAGCAGTTCTTC	CASSIGTGGSYEQFF
TRBV7-9	-	TRBJ2-7	-	TGTGCCAGCAGCTCGGACTGGAGCTCCTACGAGCAGTACTTC	CASSSDWSSYEQYF
TRBV6-1	TRBD1	TRBJ2-2	few	TGTGCCAGCAGTGAAGAGCTGACAGGGGCCGGGGAGCTGTTTTTT	CASSEELTGAGELFF
TRBV7-2	TRBD1	TRBJ1-2	-	TGTGCCAGCAGCTTACCCGGACAGGGAATATATGGCTACACCTTC	CASSLPGQGIYGYTF
TRBV6-5	TRBD1	TRBJ1-2	-	TGTGCCAGCACCCCGGGACAGATATATGGCTACACCTTC	CASTPGQIYGYTF
TRBV7-9	-	TRBJ1-2	once	TGTGCCAGCAGGCAAGACAGGATAGGAGGCTACACCTTC	CASRQDRIGGYTF
TRBV2	-	TRBJ1-4	-	TGTGCCAGCAGCTTCGACAGCGTTAGGGGAGAAAAACTGTTTTTT	CASSFDSVRGEKLFF
TRBV4-1	TRBD1	TRBJ1-1	-	TGCGCCAGCAGCCAAGACGGGGACAGGGAGGCGAGGGTGGACACTGAAGCTTTCTTT	CASSQDGDREARVDTEAFF
TRBV7-9	-	TRBJ2-2	-	TGTGCCAGTCCTGGGGCGGGGACGAACACCGGGGAGCTGTTTTTT	CASPGAGTNTGELFF
TRBV6-5	-	TRBJ1-1	-	TGTGCCAGCAGTTACTCGCGGGAGAACACTGAAGCTTTCTTT	CASSYSRENTEAFF
TRBV7-2	-	TRBJ1-1	once	TGTGCCAGCAGCTTAGCAGGGCTGAACACTGAAGCTTTCTTT	CASSLAGLNTEAFF
TRBV18	-	TRBJ2-5	once	TGTGCCAGCCTCAAGGATCAAGAGACCCAGTACTTC	CASLKDQETQYF
TRBV13	-	TRBJ1-2	once	TGTGCCAGCAGCTCACAGGAACCCTACTATGGCTACACCTTC	CASSSQEPYYGYTF
TRBV7-9	TRBD1	TRBJ2-7	few	TGTGCCAGCAGCTTACCGGGGACAGGTGAGCAGTACTTC	CASSLPGTGEQYF
TRBV7-2	TRBD2	TRBJ2-1	-	TGTGCCAGCAGCGGGACTAGCGGTTACAATGAGCAGTTCTTC	CASSGTSGYNEQFF
TRBV5-1	-	TRBJ1-6	-	TGCGCCAGCAGTGTCAGGGTTGATTCACCCCTCCACTTT	CASSVRVDSPLHF
TRBV10-2	-	TRBJ1-4	-	TGCGCCAGCAAAGAAGGTTTTGCAACTAATGAAAAACTGTTTTTT	CASKEGFATNEKLFF
TRBV4-2	-	TRBJ2-7	-	TGTGCCAGCAGCCAAGAGTATCCAGGGGAGTTTCCCTACGAGCAGTACTTC	CASSQEYPGEFPYEQYF